This TCR beta chain was identified during a study of cytomegalovirus exposure and HLA in healthy donors. Study summary: Falling in the Caucasian-associated ancestry cluster were about four fifths of approximately 400 genotyped donors.

Regarding this clone: Its antigen is still unknown.

With 60 Vbeta and 13 Jbeta primers, the PCR was carried out. Here immunoSEQ multiplex PCR was the method, and the copy in TCRdb shows in-frame clones only, minus some. The table has roughly 230,000 clones, about nine tenths seen once; the top ten hold around 1.7%. Notes on the study in general: Confirmation in vitro established that a few CMV-associated chains were specific for CMV antigens. HLA restriction was apparent for most CMV-associated TCR beta chains in a later analysis. The authors later linked a missense DCLRE1C variant to TCR beta V- and J-gene trimming.

Specimen: PBMCs. This TCR was sampled from a girl aged 2-10 years in good health and CMV-seronegative.

The CDR3 is CASSKGDSSYNEQFF. CDR3 DNA sequence: TGTGCCAGTAGTAAAGGGGACAGCTCCTACAATGAGCAGTTCTTC. The chain joins TRBV19 to TRBJ2-1; 7 bases align to TRBD1. CDR1 is LNHDA, CDR2 SQIVND, per germline (reference sequence). The CDR3 extends over 15 amino acids. V shed 4 bases and J 0 bases; nucleotides not matched to a gene: 3.